This entry lists 8 T cell receptor beta chains sequenced from one sample in a study of T-cell memory formation after mild COVID-19. TCRdb redid the calling of the 5' RACE reads with MiXCR, one entry per CDR3 protein. The sample yields around 450,000 distinct CDR3 sequences, roughly 24% seen once. Sequencing was done on a sample of PBMCs or a T cell subset sorted from them (not recorded which). Receptors were obtained from an adult woman who had mild COVID-19 (a few samples of this study predate the infection). Cell type and time point are not known.

This clonotype was counted a few times. The chain couples TRBV20-1 to TRBJ2-2; D is uncertain. This CDR3 has 13 amino acids. V lost 7 bases, J lost 0 bases, and 9 bases lay in between. CDR1 DFQATT and CDR2 SNEGSKA come from the germline V gene (reference sequence). CDR3 sequence: CSGMDPNTGELFF. The CDR3, as DNA: TGCAGTGGCATGGACCCGAACACCGGGGAGCTGTTTTTT.

The table lists this clonotype with a few counts. This chain joins TRBV18 and TRBJ1-2; D is uncertain. The germline gives CDR1 KGHSH, CDR2 LQKENI. Trimming removed 3 bases from V and 8 bases from J, with 13 bases in between. The CDR3 covers 13 residues. Here the CDR3 reads CASSPDGIRGYTF. The DNA of the CDR3 is TGTGCCAGCTCACCGGACGGAATAAGGGGCTACACCTTC.

This clonotype was detected a few times. The CDR3 sequence is CASSFWTEMNTEAFF. In nucleotides, the CDR3 is TGTGCCAGCAGCTTCTGGACGGAGATGAACACTGAAGCTTTCTTT. The V call is TRBV11-1, the J call TRBJ1-1; D is unresolved. The germline V gene has CDR1 SGHAT and CDR2 FQDESV (reference sequence). CDR3 length equals 15 residues. V was cut by 3 bases and J by 0 bases, with 11 bases left in between.

The rearrangement uses TRBV9 and TRBJ2-5, with a possible D match to TRBD2 (6 bases). V was trimmed by 0 bases and J by 2 bases, leaving 11 bases between them. The CDR3 is 15 residues long. CDR1 SGDLS and CDR2 YYNGEE come from the germline V gene. The chain's CDR3 is CASSVGGLAQETQYF. The CDR3, as DNA: TGTGCCAGCAGCGTAGGGGGACTCGCACAAGAGACCCAGTACTTC.

V is TRBV24-1 and J is TRBJ1-1; the D is unclear. This CDR3 has 15 residues. V was cut by 9 bases and J by 3 bases, with 19 bases left in between. Germline CDR1 and CDR2: KGHDR and SFDVKD. Here the CDR3 reads CATHQGRTVDTEAFF. Written as DNA, the CDR3 is TGTGCCACCCACCAAGGAAGGACCGTGGACACTGAAGCTTTCTTT.

This clonotype was counted a few times. The rearrangement uses TRBV5-5 and TRBJ1-1, with no clear D. The CDR3 length is 14 residues. Trimming pared 4 bases from V and 1 base from J, leaving 11 bases between. Looked up from germline, CDR1 is SGHKS and CDR2 is YYEKEE (reference sequence). The CDR3 DNA follows: TGTGCCAGCAGCCTTGTATATAAGAACACTGAAGCTTTCTTT. Residues: CASSLVYKNTEAFF.

The V and J genes are TRBV5-1 and TRBJ1-2, with 9 bases matching TRBD1. CDR3 length: 15 amino acids. The V and J ends lost 0 bases and 7 bases, in that order; junction bases with no gene match: 7. Germline CDR1 reads SGHRS; CDR2 reads YFSETQ. This chain's CDR3 is CASSLGDRDVSGYTF. The CDR3 bases are TGCGCCAGCAGCTTGGGGGACAGGGATGTGTCTGGCTACACCTTC.

This clonotype occurred a few times. The chain combines TRBV5-1 with TRBJ1-1; D remains unclear. The CDR3 loop spans 12 amino acids. From germline, CDR1 is SGHRS and CDR2 YFSETQ. The CDR3 DNA reads as TGCGCTACGGACGGAGAAAACACTGAAGCTTTCTTT. This gives the protein CATDGENTEAFF.